A single sample gave rise to the 26 T cell receptor beta chains below, sequenced in a study of cytomegalovirus exposure and HLA in healthy donors. The PCR employed 60 Vbeta primers together with 13 Jbeta primers. Data came from immunoSEQ multiplex PCR; TCRdb stores just in-frame clones and leaves some out. The data contain roughly 89,000 clones, roughly 80% of them singletons. Sequences were obtained from PBMCs. All receptors come from a young man in good health and CMV-seropositive.

The chain employs TRBV5-1 and TRBJ2-6, with a weak D call TRBD2 (6 bases). The germline V gene has CDR1 SGHRS and CDR2 YFSETQ. V was pared by 3 bases and J by 3 bases, with 13 bases between. The CDR3 contains 16 residues. Here the CDR3 DNA reads TGCGCCAGCAGCTCACAGGCGGGGCTTGGGGCCAACGTCCTGACTTTC. It yields the protein CASSSQAGLGANVLTF.

The rearrangement uses TRBV9 and TRBJ2-2; D perhaps matches TRBD1 (5 bases). Per the germline V gene, CDR1 is SGDLS and CDR2 is YYNGEE. V lost 1 base and J 4 bases, leaving 11 bases between the germline ends. There are 15 residues in the CDR3. The CDR3 DNA follows: TGTGCCAGCAGCGTATTCTCCAGGGCCACCGGGGAGCTGTTTTTT. This encodes CASSVFSRATGELFF.

The J gene is TRBJ2-4, the V gene TRBV6-1; TRBD1 aligns across 7 bases. The germline V gene encodes CDR1 MNHNS and CDR2 SASEGT. Trimming removed 0 bases from V and 8 bases from J; junction bases left unmatched: 10. The CDR3 loop spans 16 amino acids. CDR3 residues: CASSEAFRDSQDIQYF. DNA of the CDR3: TGTGCCAGCAGTGAAGCGTTTCGGGACAGCCAGGACATTCAGTACTTC.

V is TRBV7-8 and J is TRBJ2-7; 8 nucleotides match TRBD1. The CDR3 is made up of 17 amino acids. V trimming: 1 base; J trimming: 3 bases; junction bases outside the gene matches: 11. CDR1 SGHVS and CDR2 FQNEAQ come from the germline V gene. CDR3 sequence (DNA): TGTGCCAGCAGCTTAGTACTAGGACAGGGCCTAATCTACGAGCAGTACTTC. Amino acids: CASSLVLGQGLIYEQYF.

Comments on this clone: This CDR3 is also generated by other DNA sequences in the sample. The gene calls are TRBV2 and TRBJ2-7, with a weak D call TRBD1 (6 bases). The CDR3 contains 13 residues. Germline CDR1 and CDR2: SNHLY and FYNNEI. V was clipped by 3 bases and J by 1 base, with 7 bases between them. The CDR3 nucleotides are TGTGCCAGCAGTGACAGGGGTTCCTACGAGCAGTACTTC. Amino acids: CASSDRGSYEQYF.

This clone appeared once. The J gene is TRBJ2-2, the V gene TRBV11-2; 8 bases line up with TRBD2. Germline assignment: CDR1 SGHAT and CDR2 FQNNGV. Germline trimming cut 0 bases from V and 13 bases from J; bases unmatched to any gene: 16. This CDR3 has 17 residues. CDR3 protein: CASSLDYSGGEGPGLFF. The CDR3 DNA is TGTGCCAGCAGCTTAGATTACAGCGGGGGAGAGGGCCCCGGGCTGTTTTTT.

This rearrangement joins TRBV7-2 to TRBJ2-2; 10 bases line up with TRBD2. The CDR3 has 16 residues. Germline values: CDR1 SGHTA, CDR2 FQGNSA. The trim removed 5 bases at V and 6 bases at J, leaving 9 bases unmatched. CDR3 amino acids: CASSPSSLAGAGELFF. CDR3 bases: TGTGCCAGCAGCCCAAGCAGCCTAGCGGGGGCCGGGGAGCTGTTTTTT.

This clone was counted a few times. This rearrangement joins TRBV6-4 to TRBJ2-1; D is possibly TRBD1 (6 bases). Germline CDR1 reads MRHNA; CDR2 reads SNTAGT. V lost 6 bases and J 0 bases, leaving 15 bases between the germline ends. The CDR3 covers 16 residues. This chain's CDR3 is CASSPGTPSSYNEQFF. CDR3 in DNA: TGTGCCAGCAGCCCCGGGACACCGAGCTCCTACAATGAGCAGTTCTTC.

This clone was observed a handful of times. The genes are TRBV29-1 and TRBJ1-2, with D possibly being TRBD1 (5 bases). Germline lookup yields CDR1 SQVTM and CDR2 ANQGSEA. Trimming took 0 bases from V and 5 from J, leaving 13 bases between them. The CDR3 is 14 residues long. The DNA of the CDR3 is TGCAGCGTTGAAGATCAGGCAGGGAGGTATGGCTACACCTTC. Its translation: CSVEDQAGRYGYTF. Drawing the rest from reference TRBV29-1 and TRBJ1-2, the complete variable domain is SAVISQKPSRDICQRGTSLTIQCQVDSQVTMMFWYRQQPGQSLTLIATANQGSEATYESGFVIDKFPISRPNLTFSTLTVSNMSPEDSSIYLCSVEDQAGRYGYTFGSGTRLTVV.

This clone has just one count. V usage is TRBV19 and J usage is TRBJ2-1, with D possibly matching TRBD2 (6 bases). With 5 bases removed from V and 10 bases from J, the gap between germline ends came to 9 bases. From germline, CDR1 is LNHDA and CDR2 SQIVND (reference sequence). The CDR3 has 11 residues. The CDR3 loop is CASSRGTEQFF. The CDR3 nucleotides read TGTGCCAGTAGTCGGGGGACGGAGCAGTTCTTC.

The chain combines TRBV18 with TRBJ2-2, with TRBD1 matching over 7 bases. Germline V CDR1 and CDR2: KGHSH, LQKENI. The CDR3 loop spans 15 amino acids. V lost 4 bases, J lost 2 bases, and 4 bases stayed unmatched. CDR3 DNA sequence: TGTGCCAGCTCACAGAACAGGGGTAACACCGGGGAGCTGTTTTTT. Translating it yields CASSQNRGNTGELFF.

This clone turned up a few times. The chain is built from TRBV2 and TRBJ2-1; TRBD2 agrees at 9 bases. CDR1 is SNHLY, CDR2 FYNNEI, per germline. Losses at the gene ends were 8 bases for V and 6 bases for J; bases not matched to a gene: 2. This CDR3 is 12 amino acids long. The chain's CDR3 is CASLAGLNEQFF. The CDR3 nucleotides read TGTGCCAGCCTAGCGGGGCTCAATGAGCAGTTCTTC.

V and J are TRBV19 and TRBJ2-1; TRBD1 agrees at 8 bases. The V segment lost 5 bases and the J segment 0 bases; nucleotides outside the gene matches: 3. The CDR3 runs 15 residues. The V gene's germline CDR1 is LNHDA and CDR2 SQIVND (reference sequence). Here the CDR3 reads CASSDTGGSYNEQFF. DNA of the CDR3: TGTGCCAGTAGTGACACAGGGGGCTCCTACAATGAGCAGTTCTTC. Complete variable domain (other parts from reference TRBV19 and TRBJ2-1): DGGITQSPKYLFRKEGQNVTLSCEQNLNHDAMYWYRQDPGQGLRLIYYSQIVNDFQKGDIAEGYSVSREKKESFPLTVTSAQKNPTAFYLCASSDTGGSYNEQFFGPGTRLTVL.

This chain links TRBV5-4 with TRBJ2-5; 10 bases fit TRBD1. CDR1 is SGHNT, CDR2 YYREEE, per germline (reference sequence). This CDR3 has 15 residues. Trimming took 4 bases from V and 2 from J; bases not matched to a gene: 5. CDR3 sequence: CASSQDRGAQETQYF. CDR3 DNA sequence: TGTGCCAGCAGCCAGGACAGGGGGGCACAAGAGACCCAGTACTTC.

The gene calls are TRBV7-9 and TRBJ1-4; no reliable D call. The CDR3 is made up of 16 amino acids. V lost 1 base, J lost 5 bases, and 14 bases lay in between. Germline values: CDR1 SEHNR, CDR2 FQNEAQ (reference sequence). CDR3 nucleotide sequence: TGTGCCAGCAGCTTAGAAGGAGGAGGTTGGAATGAAAAACTGTTTTTT. Translated, it gives CASSLEGGGWNEKLFF.

V and J are TRBV1 and TRBJ2-1; the tabulated D call, TRBD1, remains unverified against the DNA. TRBV1 is tagged as a pseudogene. This CDR3 is 16 amino acids long. CDR3 loop: CTSSQEQGAPYNEQFF. In nucleotides, the CDR3 is TGCACCAGCAGCCAAGAACAGGGGGCCCCCTACAATGAGCAGTTCTTC.

This chain joins TRBV15 and TRBJ2-2, with D perhaps matching TRBD2 (6 bases). The CDR3 totals 18 residues. Per the germline V gene, CDR1 is LNHNV and CDR2 is YYDKDF (reference sequence). V lost 0 bases and J lost 7, with 21 bases in between. The CDR3 protein is CATSRDSARVGGLGELFF. In nucleotides, the CDR3 is TGTGCCACCAGCAGAGATTCAGCTAGGGTCGGGGGACTCGGGGAGCTGTTTTTT.

The chain uses TRBV28 and TRBJ2-7, with a possible D match to TRBD1 (5 bases). Germline V CDR1 and CDR2: MDHEN, SYDVKM. The CDR3 extends over 15 amino acids. V lost 2 bases, J lost 1 base, and 12 bases lay in between. CDR3 amino acids: CASSLPRKGSYEQYF. Here the CDR3 DNA reads TGTGCCAGCAGTTTACCCCGGAAGGGGTCCTACGAGCAGTACTTC.

In this sample, this clone turned up once. The chain couples TRBV27 to TRBJ2-7; TRBD1 matches 8 bases. Germline CDR1 and CDR2: MNHEY and SMNVEV (reference sequence). This CDR3 has 15 residues. With V trimmed by 2 bases and J by 2 bases, 5 bases remained unmatched. The CDR3 sequence is CASSLGQGLAYEQYF. The CDR3 nucleotides read TGTGCCAGCAGTTTAGGACAGGGTTTGGCCTACGAGCAGTACTTC.

The J gene is TRBJ2-7, the V gene TRBV18; D perhaps matches TRBD1 (6 bases). V gave up 6 bases and J gave up 0 bases, with 15 bases separating them. CDR3 length equals 15 residues. In germline, CDR1 is KGHSH, CDR2 LQKENI. The CDR3 region has the DNA TGTGCCAGCTCGCCTCCGGGACAAACCTCCTACGAGCAGTACTTC. This codes for CASSPPGQTSYEQYF. The variable domain in full, completed from reference TRBV18 and TRBJ2-7, reads NAGVMQNPRHLVRRRGQEARLRCSPMKGHSHVYWYRQLPEEGLKFMVYLQKENIIDESGMPKERFSAEFPKEGPSILRIQQVVRGDSAAYFCASSPPGQTSYEQYFGPGTRLTVT.

V gene TRBV7-9 combines with J gene TRBJ2-7; 10 nucleotides line up with TRBD2. V was pared by 5 bases and J by 4 bases, with 8 bases of the junction left unmatched. The CDR3 is 15 residues long. The germline V gene encodes CDR1 SEHNR and CDR2 FQNEAQ (reference sequence). The CDR3 sequence is CASSIKRGGFYEQYF. The DNA of the CDR3 is TGTGCCAGCAGCATCAAGCGGGGGGGCTTTTACGAGCAGTACTTC.

This chain links TRBV6-1 with TRBJ1-2; 11 bases line up with TRBD1. After removal of 4 bases from V and 4 bases from J, the junction contained 8 bases not matched to a gene. From germline, CDR1 is MNHNS and CDR2 SASEGT. This CDR3 is built from 16 residues. CDR3 sequence (DNA): TGTGCCAGCAGTGCCCATGGGACAGGGGGGGGCTATGGCTACACCTTC. It codes for CASSAHGTGGGYGYTF.

The J gene is TRBJ2-1, the V gene TRBV15, with 8 bases fitting TRBD2. This CDR3 is built from 13 residues. CDR1 and CDR2 from the germline V gene are LNHNV and YYDKDF (reference sequence). The V gene end was trimmed by 8 bases and the J gene end by 2 bases; junction bases not matched to a gene: 2. In DNA, the CDR3 is TGTGCCACCGGGCGGGGGGCCTACAATGAGCAGTTCTTC. Amino acids: CATGRGAYNEQFF.

The CDR3 sequence: CASSLRSGTGYEQFF. The CDR3 DNA follows: TGTGCCAGCAGCTTAAGATCCGGGACAGGGTATGAGCAGTTCTTC. J is TRBJ2-1 and V is TRBV7-8; 9 nucleotides align to TRBD1. The CDR3 runs to 15 residues. Trimming at V came to 2 bases and at J to 8 bases, leaving 7 bases not matched to a gene. Germline CDR1 reads SGHVS; CDR2 reads FQNEAQ.

J is TRBJ1-5 and V is TRBV6-1; 7 nucleotides match TRBD1. V dropped 3 bases and J dropped 7; count of bases not matched to a gene: 9. Germline V CDR1 and CDR2: MNHNS, SASEGT. The CDR3 runs 15 residues. CDR3 amino acids: CASSEAGQPEQPQHF. The DNA of the CDR3 is TGTGCCAGCAGTGAGGCGGGACAGCCTGAACAGCCCCAGCATTTT.

This clone was observed at least ten times. This chain links TRBV5-1 with TRBJ2-2; 7 bases fit TRBD1. The CDR3 covers 14 residues. Germline trimming cut 4 bases from V and 6 bases from J; bases unmatched to any gene: 6. Germline values: CDR1 SGHRS, CDR2 YFSETQ. This chain's CDR3 is CASSDRAISGELFF. CDR3 coding DNA: TGCGCCAGCAGCGACAGGGCGATATCCGGGGAGCTGTTTTTT.